The next 18 T cell receptor beta chains were all read from a single sample in a study of blood T cell repertoires in COVID-19. Clones were read by immunoSEQ multiplex PCR, and TCRdb kept only the in-frame ones, dropping some. The profile covers 95,000 to 150,000 clones, with approximately 90% appearing a single time and 1.5% to 1.7% taken by the ten largest. The sequenced sample consisted of peripheral blood. The receptors were sampled from a human donor in a cohort sampled during active COVID-19.

The rearrangement joins TRBV28 to TRBJ2-4; TRBD2 is a possible D gene (6 bases). V was clipped by 5 bases and J by 15 bases, with 14 bases between them. The CDR3 runs 11 residues. Germline V lookup: CDR1 MDHEN, CDR2 SYDVKM. The CDR3 is CASSPGGLPYF. The CDR3 DNA follows: TGTGCCAGCAGTCCCGGGGGACTTCCGTACTTC. The whole variable domain, filled in from reference TRBV28 and TRBJ2-4, reads DVKVTQSSRYLVKRTGEKVFLECVQDMDHENMFWYRQDPGLGLRLIYFSYDVKMKEKGDIPEGYSVSREKKERFSLILESASTNQTSMYLCASSPGGLPYFGAGTRLSVL.

The chain has TRBV11-3 and TRBJ2-3; D ambiguous. In germline, CDR1 is SGHNT, CDR2 YENEEA. Trimming took off 4 bases at V and 5 bases at J, with 7 bases between the two ends. The CDR3 runs to 12 residues. The CDR3 here is CASSWSGDTQYF. The CDR3 bases are TGTGCCAGCAGCTGGAGTGGAGATACGCAGTATTTT.

V gene TRBV9 combines with J gene TRBJ2-1, with 8 bases that match TRBD2. Unmatched junction bases numbered 4, after V lost 0 bases and J lost 2 bases. CDR3 length: 16 residues. CDR1 is SGDLS and CDR2 is YYNGEE in the germline V gene. The CDR3 spells CASSVVPAGAYNEQFF. For the CDR3, the DNA is TGTGCCAGCAGCGTAGTCCCAGCGGGAGCCTACAATGAGCAGTTCTTC.

This clone was recorded a few times. The rearrangement joins TRBV6-1 to TRBJ2-6, with D perhaps TRBD2 (6 bases). Germline V lookup: CDR1 MNHNS, CDR2 SASEGT. This CDR3 is built from 16 residues. Deletions cut 2 bases from V and 2 bases from J, with 10 bases between. CDR3 sequence (DNA): TGTGCCAGCAGTGAATCGGGGGTCCCTGGGGCCAACGTCCTGACTTTC. Protein sequence: CASSESGVPGANVLTF.

The rearrangement links TRBV6-1 to TRBJ2-3, with 11 bases that match TRBD2. The length of the CDR3 is 21 residues. V gave up 2 bases and J gave up 2 bases; unmatched junction bases: 18. Germline V gene lookup returns CDR1 MNHNS and CDR2 SASEGT. The CDR3 here is CASSELPSGGYARRHTDTQYF. As DNA, the CDR3 is TGTGCCAGCAGTGAACTACCTAGCGGGGGGTACGCTAGAAGACACACAGATACGCAGTATTTT.

This chain links TRBV3-1 (or the pseudogene TRBV3-2) with TRBJ2-2; no reliable D call. The germline CDR1 and CDR2 sequences are LGHDT and YNNKEL (reference sequence). Trimming left V 1 base short and J 2 bases short, with 8 bases between. The CDR3 is 15 amino acids. The CDR3 here is CASSQGSFNTGELFF. The CDR3 coding sequence is TGTGCCAGCAGCCAAGGTTCATTTAACACCGGGGAGCTGTTTTTT.

The chain recombines TRBV28 with TRBJ2-1; D perhaps matches TRBD2 (5 bases). With 3 bases removed from V and 4 bases from J, the gap between germline ends came to 16 bases. The CDR3 extends over 16 amino acids. Germline-derived CDR1 and CDR2 are MDHEN and SYDVKM. The CDR3 bases are TGTGCCAGCAGTTTCCTCCGGGCAGCGGATTACAATGAGCAGTTCTTC. This sequence encodes CASSFLRAADYNEQFF.

In this sample, this clone turned up once. The V and J genes are TRBV28 and TRBJ2-7; D is perhaps TRBD1 (6 bases). The CDR3 totals 15 residues. Germline lookup yields CDR1 MDHEN and CDR2 SYDVKM. With 7 bases removed from V and 0 bases from J, the gap between germline ends came to 16 bases. The CDR3 nucleotides are TGTGCCAGCATTCCTGTTGACAGGTCCTCCTACGAGCAGTACTTC. It translates to CASIPVDRSSYEQYF.

The chain has TRBV6-5 and TRBJ2-7; 9 bases agree with TRBD1. The CDR3 extends over 13 amino acids. The V segment lost 8 bases and the J segment 4 bases; nucleotides outside the gene matches: 6. Germline CDR1 is MNHEY and CDR2 is SVGAGI. CDR3 coding DNA: TGTGCCAGCGGTTTACAGGGGGCTTACGAGCAGTACTTC. Translating gives CASGLQGAYEQYF.

This sequence joins TRBV7-9 and TRBJ2-1, with TRBD1 matching over 7 bases. Germline CDR1 and CDR2: SEHNR and FQNEAQ (reference sequence). The CDR3 totals 16 residues. V dropped 8 bases and J dropped 2; count of bases not matched to a gene: 12. CDR3 nucleotide sequence: TGTGCCAGCGGAGTTCGACAGGGTGAAACCTACAATGAGCAGTTCTTC. It codes for CASGVRQGETYNEQFF.

This clone was seen only a few times. This chain joins TRBV12-3 or TRBV12-4 and TRBJ1-2, with D uncertain. V was clipped by 4 bases and J by 7 bases, with 13 bases between them. The length of the CDR3 is 13 residues. The CDR3 DNA reads TGTGCCAGCAGTTCAACCCGGGGAGCTGGCTACACCTTC. It specifies CASSSTRGAGYTF.

The chain couples TRBV5-6 to TRBJ1-6; 8 nucleotides agree with TRBD1. V dropped 6 bases and J dropped 8; count of bases not matched to a gene: 10. Germline loops: CDR1 SGHDT, CDR2 YYEEEE. The length of the CDR3 is 15 residues. The CDR3 sequence: CASTLGQGGDSPLHF. CDR3 sequence (DNA): TGTGCCAGCACCCTCGGACAGGGTGGGGATTCACCCCTCCACTTT.

The V call is TRBV5-1, the J call TRBJ2-1; the match to TRBD2 covers 7 bases. V lost 3 bases to trimming and J lost 1 base; unmatched junction nucleotides: 10. Per germline, CDR1 SGHRS and CDR2 YFSETQ. The CDR3 totals 17 residues. The CDR3 sequence is CASSSDGRTFSYNEQFF. The CDR3 DNA is TGCGCCAGCAGCTCGGACGGGAGGACATTTTCCTACAATGAGCAGTTCTTC.

The chain carries TRBV5-5 and TRBJ1-4; D uncertain. This CDR3 spans 14 amino acids. CDR1 and CDR2 from the germline V gene are SGHKS and YYEKEE (reference sequence). V gave up 0 bases and J gave up 6 bases, with 9 bases separating them. CDR3 coding DNA: TGTGCCAGCAGCTTGGGAGGTAATGATGAAAAACTGTTTTTT. Its protein is CASSLGGNDEKLFF.

The rearrangement links TRBV27 to TRBJ2-7; D is perhaps TRBD2 (6 bases). Germline lookup yields CDR1 MNHEY and CDR2 SMNVEV (reference sequence). The V end lost 4 bases, the J end lost 2 bases, and 18 bases lay between the germline ends. This CDR3 contains 16 residues. CDR3 DNA sequence: TGTGCCAGCAGTTCCTTGGGTTCCGGGGGAACCTACGAGCAGTACTTC. Protein: CASSSLGSGGTYEQYF.

J is TRBJ2-1 and V is TRBV5-1, with 7 bases that match TRBD1. V trimming: 0 bases; J trimming: 9 bases; junction bases outside the gene matches: 6. The CDR3 totals 14 residues. Per the germline V gene, CDR1 is SGHRS and CDR2 is YFSETQ. CDR3 sequence reads: CASSLGQGFFEQFF. CDR3 in DNA: TGCGCCAGCAGCTTGGGACAGGGATTTTTTGAGCAGTTCTTC.

The chain employs TRBV2 and TRBJ2-3, with 11 bases matching TRBD2. CDR3 length: 15 residues. Unmatched junction bases numbered 4, after V lost 3 bases and J lost 5 bases. Looked up from germline, CDR1 is SNHLY and CDR2 is FYNNEI. The CDR3 sequence: CASSDGTSGLDTQYF. The CDR3 DNA sequence: TGTGCCAGCAGTGACGGGACTAGCGGTTTAGATACGCAGTATTTT.

The chain joins TRBV4-1 to TRBJ2-3, with 7 bases lining up with TRBD1. The germline V gene has CDR1 MGHRA and CDR2 YSYEKL. The CDR3 covers 15 residues. Trimming removed 4 bases from V and 0 bases from J; junction bases left unmatched: 4. CDR3 loop: CASSRLQGSTDTQYF. The CDR3 coding sequence is TGCGCCAGCAGCCGCCTACAGGGGAGCACAGATACGCAGTATTTT.